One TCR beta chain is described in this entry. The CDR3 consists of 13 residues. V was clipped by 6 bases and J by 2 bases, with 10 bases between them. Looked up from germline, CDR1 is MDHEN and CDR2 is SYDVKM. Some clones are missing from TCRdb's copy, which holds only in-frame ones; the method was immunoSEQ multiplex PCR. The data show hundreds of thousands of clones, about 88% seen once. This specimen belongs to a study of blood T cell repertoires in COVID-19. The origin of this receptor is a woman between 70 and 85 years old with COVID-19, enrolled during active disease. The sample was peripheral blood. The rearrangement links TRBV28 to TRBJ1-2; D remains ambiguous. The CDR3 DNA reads TGTGCCAGCAGGCTCGACACCAACTATGGCTACACCTTC. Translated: CASRLDTNYGYTF.